This T cell receptor beta chain was identified during a study of blood T cell repertoires in COVID-19 (dated by TCRdb to about 2020). For context, the study as a whole: Collaborator samples came from the United States, Italy and Spain and covered acute and convalescent phases of COVID-19. The material from the prospective study consisted of cDNA or gDNA derived from T cells, B-cell-depleted T cells, or PBMCs. Subjects who had been exposed to COVID-19, were actively infected with it, or had recovered from it provided the deeply sampled blood TCRbeta repertoires that made up the dataset. The repertoires were released in a freely available public database meant as a resource for research on the immune response to SARS-CoV-2. Samples came from the ongoing ImmuneRACE study (first 160 participants) plus 1,254 subjects from 6 global collaborators. Nearly every sample came with metadata listing a de-identified subject ID, COVID-19 status, age in years and sex. HLA class I and class II types, where available, came from metadata supplied by the sample provider rather than from assay-based typing. Beyond this particular receptor, the publication reports: Clinical and demographic metadata were provided uncurated, with the amount varying by source and participant.

There are 15 amino acids in the CDR3, from cysteine to phenylalanine inclusive. Here the CDR3 DNA is all that survives: 45 bases in frame from base 1. V lost 7 bases and J lost 2 bases, and the count of bases not matched to a germline gene is 5. From the germline V gene (reference sequence), CDR1 is MNHNY and CDR2 is SVGAGI. This clone was picked up a small number of times. Its antigen remains undetermined. No base-level quality is on record; no much larger clone is a single base apart. Each collaborating institution followed its own protocols to collect whole blood in K2EDTA tubes. Collaborator samples were shipped for TCRbeta analysis as frozen whole blood, isolated PBMCs, or DNA extracted from either sample type. TCRbeta CDR3 regions were amplified from genomic DNA by means of the immunoSEQ Assay, a bias-controlled multiplex PCR. As for how the authors treated the data: The number of nucleated cells in each sample was estimated by amplification of reference gene primers within the assay. To quantify the absolute abundance of each unique TCRbeta CDR3 rearrangement, sequence reads were collapsed and filtered. Productive Simpson clonality was computed per sample as the square root of Simpson's diversity index over productive rearrangements. Drawn from immuneACCESS, this table holds only the in-frame rearrangements with V and J called that TCRdb kept. Clones are partly lost; checked studies trace under half to an unresolved V gene and leave the rest unexplained. That table furnishes V, J and clone size, whereas the DNA furnished D and trimming. The sample table records roughly 150,000 clones; approximately 88% of these occur just once. Of the sample, roughly 28% falls within the top ten clones.

The sequenced material came from peripheral blood. The rearrangement combines TRBV6-6 with TRBJ1-2; 12 central nucleotides agree with TRBD1. This receptor was obtained from a human donor in a cohort sampled during active COVID-19. The CDR3 amino acid sequence is: CASTRGTGGNYGYTF. The nucleotide sequence reads as follows: TGTGCCAGCACTCGCGGGACAGGGGGCAACTATGGCTACACCTTC.